This is a list of T cell receptor beta chains from one sample in a study of blood T cell repertoires in COVID-19. Clones were read by immunoSEQ multiplex PCR, and TCRdb kept only the in-frame ones, dropping some. This table has about 170,000 clones, 85% to 90% appearing once. The sample taken for sequencing was peripheral blood. The receptors shown here come from a woman aged 55-70 years with COVID-19, enrolled during active disease. Both conserved end residues are part of each CDR3. Fields, in order: clone size, V gene, D gene, J gene, CDR3 DNA, CDR3 protein. The D gene is left open where the match is weak. Part of the rows lack a size; the others show once, few, many or a class for expanded clones.

abundance: .
v_gene: TRBV5-3
d_gene: TRBD1
j_gene: TRBJ2-7
CDR3nt: TGTGCCAGAAGCTTGGGAGGGACAGTCAACTCCTACGAGCAGTACTTC
CDR3aa: CARSLGGTVNSYEQYF

abundance: .
v_gene: TRBV7-2
d_gene: TRBD2
j_gene: TRBJ2-7
CDR3nt: TGTGCCAGCAGCTTCCCGGGACTAGCGGAGACCATTAACTACGAGCAGTACTTC
CDR3aa: CASSFPGLAETINYEQYF

abundance: few
v_gene: TRBV20-1
d_gene: TRBD2
j_gene: TRBJ2-7
CDR3nt: TGCAGTGCTAGTGGGTCTAGCGGGGGACCCTACGAGCAGTACTTC
CDR3aa: CSASGSSGGPYEQYF

abundance: .
v_gene: TRBV24-1
d_gene: .
j_gene: TRBJ2-3
CDR3nt: TGTGCCACCAGTGATCACCCCGGCGCAGGGCCCCCAGATACGCAGTATTTT
CDR3aa: CATSDHPGAGPPDTQYF

abundance: .
v_gene: TRBV7-9
d_gene: TRBD1
j_gene: TRBJ1-4
CDR3nt: TGTGCCAGCAGCGAGACTTCCGGGACAGGGGGTGAAAAACTGTTTTTT
CDR3aa: CASSETSGTGGEKLFF

abundance: few
v_gene: TRBV19
d_gene: .
j_gene: TRBJ2-7
CDR3nt: TGTGCCAGTAGTATAAGTCAGACCTACGAGCAGTACTTC
CDR3aa: CASSISQTYEQYF

abundance: .
v_gene: TRBV5-6
d_gene: .
j_gene: TRBJ2-5
CDR3nt: TGTGCCAGCAGCTTGGGGGCAGGTCAAGAGACCCAGTACTTC
CDR3aa: CASSLGAGQETQYF

abundance: .
v_gene: TRBV6-5
d_gene: TRBD1
j_gene: TRBJ1-2
CDR3nt: TGTGCCGCACTCGGACAGGGGGAGTCCTATGGCTACACCTTC
CDR3aa: CAALGQGESYGYTF

abundance: few
v_gene: TRBV5-1
d_gene: .
j_gene: TRBJ1-2
CDR3nt: TGCGCCAGCACCCATGAGGGCCCTAACTATGGCTACACCTTC
CDR3aa: CASTHEGPNYGYTF

abundance: .
v_gene: TRBV6-2/TRBV6-3
d_gene: .
j_gene: TRBJ2-7
CDR3nt: TGTGCCAGCAGTTTTGGGGGGATACAGGGGCGAGAGCAGTACTTC
CDR3aa: CASSFGGIQGREQYF

abundance: few
v_gene: TRBV6-2/TRBV6-3
d_gene: TRBD2
j_gene: TRBJ2-7
CDR3nt: TGTGCCAGCAGCCAGATGCTAGCGGGTCGCGAGCAGTACTTC
CDR3aa: CASSQMLAGREQYF

abundance: few
v_gene: TRBV6-1
d_gene: .
j_gene: TRBJ2-1
CDR3nt: TGTGCCAGCAGTGTAACTAGCCAGAGCTCCTACAATGAGCAGTTCTTC
CDR3aa: CASSVTSQSSYNEQFF

abundance: .
v_gene: TRBV4-3
d_gene: .
j_gene: TRBJ2-1
CDR3nt: TGCGCCAGCAGCCAAGGACAGGATATCTCCTACAATGAGCAGTTCTTC
CDR3aa: CASSQGQDISYNEQFF

abundance: few
v_gene: TRBV21-1
d_gene: .
j_gene: TRBJ1-3
CDR3nt: TGTGCCAGCAGCAAAGGACAGGGGGCGCGTGGAAACACCATATATTTT
CDR3aa: CASSKGQGARGNTIYF

abundance: .
v_gene: TRBV7-3
d_gene: .
j_gene: TRBJ2-1
CDR3nt: TGTGCCAGCAGCTTAAACAGGGCCCGCAATGAGCAGTTCTTC
CDR3aa: CASSLNRARNEQFF

abundance: .
v_gene: TRBV3-1/TRBV3-2
d_gene: .
j_gene: TRBJ2-7
CDR3nt: TGTGCCAGCAGCCAAGTGGGTACTAGCTCCTACGAGCAGTACTTC
CDR3aa: CASSQVGTSSYEQYF

abundance: .
v_gene: TRBV25-1
d_gene: TRBD1
j_gene: TRBJ1-5
CDR3nt: TGTGCCAGCAGTGAGTCAGGGGGTTTTCAGCCCCAGCATTTT
CDR3aa: CASSESGGFQPQHF

abundance: .
v_gene: TRBV4-3
d_gene: TRBD1
j_gene: TRBJ2-7
CDR3nt: TGCGCCAGCAGCCAAGATTCGGACAGGGCCTACGAGCAGTACTTC
CDR3aa: CASSQDSDRAYEQYF

abundance: .
v_gene: TRBV9
d_gene: .
j_gene: TRBJ1-2
CDR3nt: TGTGCCAGCAGCGTAGATGGGGGCAGGGGTCGAGGCTACACCTTC
CDR3aa: CASSVDGGRGRGYTF

abundance: .
v_gene: TRBV30
d_gene: .
j_gene: TRBJ1-1
CDR3nt: TGTGCCTGGAGCCCCAGGAACACTGAAGCTTTCTTT
CDR3aa: CAWSPRNTEAFF

abundance: .
v_gene: TRBV2
d_gene: .
j_gene: TRBJ1-4
CDR3nt: TGTGCCAGCAGTGTTGATAGGGGAAGTAATGAAAAACTGTTTTTT
CDR3aa: CASSVDRGSNEKLFF

abundance: .
v_gene: TRBV15
d_gene: .
j_gene: TRBJ1-1
CDR3nt: TGTGCCACCAGCAGAGATGGGGCCTACACTGAAGCTTTCTTT
CDR3aa: CATSRDGAYTEAFF

abundance: .
v_gene: TRBV18
d_gene: TRBD2
j_gene: TRBJ2-4
CDR3nt: TGTGCCAGCTCGGGGACTAGCGGGAGAACCAAAAACATTCAGTACTTC
CDR3aa: CASSGTSGRTKNIQYF

abundance: .
v_gene: TRBV4-2
d_gene: TRBD1
j_gene: TRBJ1-5
CDR3nt: TGTGCCAGCAGCTATGGACAGGGGGGGGTGCAGCCCCAGCATTTT
CDR3aa: CASSYGQGGVQPQHF

abundance: .
v_gene: TRBV27
d_gene: .
j_gene: TRBJ1-4
CDR3nt: TGTGCCAGCAGTTTTGGGAGGGGAGGTGAAAAACTGTTTTTT
CDR3aa: CASSFGRGGEKLFF

abundance: .
v_gene: TRBV3-1/TRBV3-2
d_gene: TRBD1
j_gene: TRBJ1-4
CDR3nt: TGTGCCAGCAGCCAGACAGGGGGAAAAGAAAAACTGTTTTTT
CDR3aa: CASSQTGGKEKLFF

abundance: .
v_gene: TRBV19
d_gene: TRBD1
j_gene: TRBJ1-5
CDR3nt: TGTGCCAGTAGTTCTAACAGGGGGGGTCAGCCCCAGCATTTT
CDR3aa: CASSSNRGGQPQHF

abundance: .
v_gene: TRBV2
d_gene: TRBD1
j_gene: TRBJ1-2
CDR3nt: TGTGCCAGCAGTGCAGGGGGCGCCAATGGCTACACCTTC
CDR3aa: CASSAGGANGYTF

abundance: .
v_gene: TRBV7-2
d_gene: .
j_gene: TRBJ2-7
CDR3nt: TGTGCCAGCAGCTTAGGCGGCTTCTACGAGCAGTACTTC
CDR3aa: CASSLGGFYEQYF

abundance: .
v_gene: TRBV6-5
d_gene: .
j_gene: TRBJ2-1
CDR3nt: TGTGCCAGCAGGGGGTGGGCGGGCCTCGAGAATGAGCAGTTCTTC
CDR3aa: CASRGWAGLENEQFF

abundance: once
v_gene: TRBV6-5
d_gene: .
j_gene: TRBJ2-5
CDR3nt: TGTGCCAGCAGTTACAGTCGGCAGGCAAACAGAGAGACCCAGTACTTC
CDR3aa: CASSYSRQANRETQYF

abundance: .
v_gene: TRBV6-4
d_gene: TRBD2
j_gene: TRBJ2-1
CDR3nt: TGTGCCAGCAGTTCAACTAGCGGGAGTACCAATGAGCAGTTCTTC
CDR3aa: CASSSTSGSTNEQFF

abundance: .
v_gene: TRBV6-5
d_gene: .
j_gene: TRBJ2-7
CDR3nt: TGTGCCAGCACCCGGGATCAGACTGCCGAGCAGTACTTC
CDR3aa: CASTRDQTAEQYF

abundance: .
v_gene: TRBV10-3
d_gene: TRBD1
j_gene: TRBJ1-1
CDR3nt: TGTGCCATCAGTGAACCATCCGGGACAGTTGGCACTGAAGCTTTCTTT
CDR3aa: CAISEPSGTVGTEAFF

abundance: .
v_gene: TRBV13
d_gene: .
j_gene: TRBJ2-7
CDR3nt: TGTGCCAGCAGCATACTACCGGTCAACTACGAGCAGTACTTC
CDR3aa: CASSILPVNYEQYF

abundance: .
v_gene: TRBV7-2
d_gene: TRBD1
j_gene: TRBJ1-4
CDR3nt: TGTGCCAGCAGCTTAGGGGACAGAGGGGTCAATGAAAAACTGTTTTTT
CDR3aa: CASSLGDRGVNEKLFF

abundance: .
v_gene: TRBV4-1
d_gene: TRBD1
j_gene: TRBJ2-7
CDR3nt: TGCGCCAGCAGCCAAGCAGGGACAGACGTTTACTACGAGCAGTACTTC
CDR3aa: CASSQAGTDVYYEQYF

abundance: .
v_gene: TRBV6-5
d_gene: TRBD1
j_gene: TRBJ1-2
CDR3nt: TGTGCCAGCAGCCCAGGGGGGCGATATGGCTACACCTTC
CDR3aa: CASSPGGRYGYTF

abundance: few
v_gene: TRBV7-3
d_gene: .
j_gene: TRBJ2-7
CDR3nt: TGTGCCAGCAGCTTAACTACAGGGCTGGAGCAGTACTTC
CDR3aa: CASSLTTGLEQYF

abundance: once
v_gene: TRBV19
d_gene: TRBD1
j_gene: TRBJ1-1
CDR3nt: TGTGCCAGTAACGATAGGATGGGACAGAGGAACACTGAAGCTTTCTTT
CDR3aa: CASNDRMGQRNTEAFF